This T cell receptor beta chain was sequenced for a study of OX40 agonist ivuxolimab in advanced cancers. The method was immunoSEQ multiplex PCR; TCRdb's version includes in-frame clones alone and lacks a portion of them. The sample includes some 96,000 clones, 91% of them seen just once. About this clone: Antigen: not known.

Findings and limits, study-wide: Low normalized T-cell clonal expansion was also seen in some nonresponders.

The source of this sequence is an adult with an advanced solid tumor such as melanoma, head and neck, liver or kidney cancer. The sample consisted of CD4+ or CD8+ T cells sorted from blood, taken in a trial of the OX40 agonist ivuxolimab.

CDR3 DNA sequence: TGTGCCAGCAGCCAAGATCGAGGAAAAGTACAGGGGGCTGGTAACTATGGCTACACCTTC. Encoded protein: CASSQDRGKVQGAGNYGYTF. This sequence joins TRBV14 and TRBJ1-2, with 9 bases lining up with TRBD1. J lost 1 base, V lost 0 bases, and 15 bases had no gene match. CDR1 is SGHDN, CDR2 FVKESK, per germline. There are 20 residues in the CDR3.